These 8 T cell receptor beta chains originate from one sample sequenced in a study of glioma-infiltrating T cells. Using RNA template, CDR3s of TCR alpha and beta were amplified with iRepertoire arm-PCR. MiXCR was run by TCRdb on the multiplex PCR reads, yielding one entry per CDR3 protein. The top ten hold 13% to 15% of the sample, which has about 130,000 distinct CDR3 sequences, approximately 25% seen once. The sample consisted of glioma tissue, nonneoplastic brain tissue, or PBMCs (not recorded which). These receptor sequences come from a human donor with low-grade glioma or glioblastoma, undergoing nonglioma brain surgery, or in good health (not recorded which).

This clonotype was counted many times. The chain links TRBV6-6 to TRBJ2-7, with unresolved D. The length of the CDR3 is 14 residues. With 0 bases removed from V and 0 bases from J, the gap between germline ends came to 6 bases. The germline V gene encodes CDR1 MNHNY and CDR2 SVGAGI (reference sequence). CDR3 amino acids: CASSYSVSSYEQYF. As DNA, the CDR3 is TGTGCCAGCAGTTACTCCGTAAGCTCCTACGAGCAGTACTTC.

This clonotype was seen more than once but under ten times. The chain recombines TRBV2 with TRBJ2-7, with 10 bases identical to TRBD2. This CDR3 is built from 13 residues. The germline V gene has CDR1 SNHLY and CDR2 FYNNEI. Unmatched junction bases numbered 4, after V lost 8 bases and J lost 3 bases. The CDR3 sequence is CASVAGGSYEQYF. The CDR3 coding sequence is TGTGCCAGCGTAGCGGGAGGAAGCTACGAGCAGTACTTC.

This clonotype is a singleton in its sample. V usage is TRBV7-2 and J usage is TRBJ2-5; D is possibly TRBD2 (6 bases). CDR3 length equals 14 residues. The V gene's germline CDR1 is SGHTA and CDR2 FQGNSA. The V end lost 0 bases, the J end lost 8 bases, and 13 bases lay between the germline ends. CDR3 DNA: TGTGCCAGCAGCTTAGCGGGGACGGGGGATACCCAGTACTTC. It is translated as CASSLAGTGDTQYF. Variable domain in full (rest from reference TRBV7-2 and TRBJ2-5): GAGVSQSPSNKVTEKGKDVELRCDPISGHTALYWYRQSLGQGLEFLIYFQGNSAPDKSGLPSDRFSAERTGGSVSTLTIQRTQQEDSAVYLCASSLAGTGDTQYFGPGTRLLVL.

This clonotype appeared many times. CDR3 sequence: CASSSLLPTSGKRYTQYF. In nucleotides, the CDR3 is TGTGCCAGCAGCTCCCTTCTGCCGACTAGCGGGAAAAGGTATACGCAGTATTTT. The rearrangement links TRBV7-9 to TRBJ2-3, with 11 bases aligning to TRBD2. Germline trimming cut 4 bases from V and 7 bases from J; bases unmatched to any gene: 16. Germline CDR1 and CDR2: SEHNR and FQNEAQ (reference sequence). This CDR3 comprises 18 residues.

There are many counts of this clonotype. The chain recombines TRBV20-1 with TRBJ2-5; 9 bases align to TRBD1. The V gene's germline CDR1 is DFQATT and CDR2 SNEGSKA (reference sequence). V lost 0 bases, J lost 4 bases, and 6 bases stayed unmatched. CDR3 size: 15 residues. This chain's CDR3 is CSARETGGGGETQYF. CDR3 DNA: TGCAGTGCTAGAGAGACAGGGGGAGGAGGAGAGACCCAGTACTTC.

This clonotype was counted a few times. This chain connects TRBV9 to TRBJ2-3; 8 positions match TRBD1. The germline V gene has CDR1 SGDLS and CDR2 YYNGEE. This CDR3 is 18 amino acids long. The J segment lost 0 bases and the V segment lost 0 bases, leaving 9 bases of the junction unmatched. The CDR3 DNA reads TGTGCCAGCAGCGTAGGCGATGGGACAGGCACTAGCACAGATACGCAGTATTTT. Amino acid sequence: CASSVGDGTGTSTDTQYF.

There are a few counts of this clonotype. The chain employs TRBV7-9 and TRBJ2-7, with TRBD2 matching over 10 bases. Germline CDR1 SEHNR, CDR2 FQNEAQ (reference sequence). V was pared by 5 bases and J by 6 bases, with 16 bases of the junction left unmatched. There are 17 residues in the CDR3. This CDR3 is CASSRLSGAGGRGEQYF. CDR3 DNA: TGTGCCAGCAGCCGCCTCAGTGGAGCGGGAGGGCGGGGCGAGCAGTACTTC.

The table lists this clonotype with many counts. V is TRBV6-1 and J is TRBJ2-4; 7 bases match TRBD1. Trimming at V came to 6 bases and at J to 15 bases, leaving 8 bases not matched to a gene. This CDR3 has 11 amino acids. Germline CDR1 and CDR2: MNHNS and SASEGT. In nucleotides, the CDR3 is TGTGCCAGCAGGACCGGGACAGAGACGTACTTC. It codes for CASRTGTETYF.